What follows are 13 T cell receptor beta chains derived from one specimen sequenced in a study of blood T cell repertoires in COVID-19. Generated by immunoSEQ multiplex PCR, the TCRdb table keeps only in-frame clones and is missing some. This sample has more than 300,000 clones, with around 83% found just once. The specimen sequenced was peripheral blood. The receptors derive from a woman aged 50 to 60 with acute or convalescent COVID-19.

The chain is built from TRBV7-2 and TRBJ1-2; possibly TRBD1 for D (6 bases). V gave up 1 base and J gave up 0 bases, with 12 bases separating them. Germline V gene lookup returns CDR1 SGHTA and CDR2 FQGNSA. This CDR3 has 16 residues. This chain's CDR3 is CASSLDRALPNYGYTF. The CDR3 DNA is TGTGCCAGCAGCTTAGACAGGGCTCTACCTAACTATGGCTACACCTTC. Full variable domain (remainder filled in from reference TRBV7-2 and TRBJ1-2): GAGVSQSPSNKVTEKGKDVELRCDPISGHTALYWYRQSLGQGLEFLIYFQGNSAPDKSGLPSDRFSAERTGGSVSTLTIQRTQQEDSAVYLCASSLDRALPNYGYTFGSGTRLTVV.

The rearrangement joins TRBV5-4 to TRBJ1-2; 10 bases are shared with TRBD1. The germline V gene has CDR1 SGHNT and CDR2 YYREEE (reference sequence). V was clipped by 4 bases and J by 4 bases; unmatched bases: 13. This CDR3 contains 17 residues. DNA of the CDR3: TGTGCCAGCAGCCTAAACATTGGACAGGGGGGCAGCTATGGCTACACCTTC. It yields the protein CASSLNIGQGGSYGYTF.

V gene TRBV7-3 combines with J gene TRBJ2-1; 7 bases line up with TRBD2. J was trimmed by 9 bases and V by 6 bases; bases with no gene match: 14. This CDR3 region has 15 residues. The V gene's germline CDR1 is SGHTA and CDR2 FQGTGA. The CDR3: CASRGRAARESEQFF. For the CDR3, the DNA is TGTGCCAGCAGAGGGCGGGCCGCGCGGGAGTCTGAGCAGTTCTTC.

The chain is built from TRBV7-2 and TRBJ2-3, with a weak D call TRBD2 (7 bases). Trimming stripped 7 bases from V and 4 bases from J, with 18 bases between. Germline-derived CDR1 and CDR2 are SGHTA and FQGNSA. The CDR3 contains 15 residues. CDR3 residues: CASTRREGGADTQYF. For the CDR3, the DNA is TGTGCCAGCACCCGGCGTGAGGGGGGGGCAGATACGCAGTATTTT.

V and J are TRBV2 and TRBJ2-7, with 7 positions matching TRBD1. CDR1 is SNHLY and CDR2 is FYNNEI in the germline V gene. After removal of 6 bases from V and 4 bases from J, the junction contained 3 bases not matched to a gene. CDR3 length: 12 residues. The CDR3 bases are TGTGCCAGCAGACCACAGGGGTACGAGCAGTACTTC. This sequence encodes CASRPQGYEQYF.

The CDR3 nucleotides read TGCAGCGTTGACCGGACAGGGCAGAACACTGAAGCTTTCTTT. Its protein product is CSVDRTGQNTEAFF. The chain employs TRBV29-1 and TRBJ1-1, with 8 nucleotides matching TRBD1. V shed 3 bases and J 1 base; nucleotides not matched to a gene: 4. Germline CDR1 is SQVTM and CDR2 is ANQGSEA. This CDR3 region has 14 residues.

This clone came up once. The chain is built from TRBV11-2 and TRBJ1-1; 7 bases agree with TRBD1. The V segment lost 5 bases and the J segment 4 bases; nucleotides outside the gene matches: 10. This CDR3 is built from 15 residues. Germline CDR1 SGHAT, CDR2 FQNNGV. CDR3 sequence (DNA): TGTGCCAGCAGCCAAAGACAGGGCAGCGGCACTGAAGCTTTCTTT. Translation gives CASSQRQGSGTEAFF.

V usage is TRBV19 and J usage is TRBJ2-2, with D unresolved. From germline, CDR1 is LNHDA and CDR2 SQIVND (reference sequence). The length of the CDR3 is 14 residues. Trimming removed 7 bases at V and 4 bases at J, with 13 bases between. CDR3: CASKHAGLTGELFF. CDR3 DNA sequence: TGTGCCAGTAAACATGCAGGCCTCACCGGGGAGCTGTTTTTT.

This sequence joins TRBV10-1 and TRBJ1-1; D might be TRBD1 (6 bases). This CDR3 is 13 amino acids long. The germline V and J ends were trimmed by 4 bases and 4 bases, with 10 bases remaining between them. The germline V gene encodes CDR1 WNHNN and CDR2 SYGVQD (reference sequence). CDR3 in amino acids: CASSGQGFTEAFF. The CDR3 nucleotides are TGCGCCAGCAGTGGGCAGGGGTTCACTGAAGCTTTCTTT.

The chain recombines TRBV9 with TRBJ1-5; 7 bases fit TRBD1. This CDR3 spans 15 amino acids. V gave up 5 bases and J gave up 4 bases; unmatched junction bases: 9. Germline CDR1 and CDR2: SGDLS and YYNGEE. The CDR3 region is CASSSGGGTNQPQHF. CDR3 DNA: TGTGCCAGCAGTTCAGGGGGAGGAACTAATCAGCCCCAGCATTTT.

The V gene is TRBV7-8, the J gene TRBJ1-1, with a weak D call TRBD1 (6 bases). This CDR3 has 12 amino acids. V lost 5 bases, J lost 11 bases, and 15 bases lay in between. CDR1 and CDR2 (germline): SGHVS, FQNEAQ. For the CDR3, the DNA is TGTGCCAGCAGCCTCCGGACAGAGGTCGCTTTCTTT. The encoded protein is CASSLRTEVAFF.

As regards this clone: The sample contains more than one DNA sequence encoding this CDR3. The chain joins TRBV6-5 to TRBJ1-2; 10 nucleotides match TRBD1. Germline assignment: CDR1 MNHEY and CDR2 SVGAGI. There are 13 residues in the CDR3. The J segment lost 4 bases and the V segment lost 5 bases, leaving 1 base of the junction unmatched. Written as DNA, the CDR3 is TGTGCCAGCAGTCGGGACAGGGGCTATGGCTACACCTTC. This gives the protein CASSRDRGYGYTF.

Here the CDR3 reads CASSYDSKNQPQHF. DNA for the CDR3: TGTGCCAGCAGTTACGACAGCAAGAATCAGCCCCAGCATTTT. The V gene is TRBV6-5, the J gene TRBJ1-5; D is possibly TRBD1 (5 bases). The CDR3 has 14 residues. Looked up from germline, CDR1 is MNHEY and CDR2 is SVGAGI. V was shortened by 2 bases and J by 4 bases, with 9 bases between the two germline ends.